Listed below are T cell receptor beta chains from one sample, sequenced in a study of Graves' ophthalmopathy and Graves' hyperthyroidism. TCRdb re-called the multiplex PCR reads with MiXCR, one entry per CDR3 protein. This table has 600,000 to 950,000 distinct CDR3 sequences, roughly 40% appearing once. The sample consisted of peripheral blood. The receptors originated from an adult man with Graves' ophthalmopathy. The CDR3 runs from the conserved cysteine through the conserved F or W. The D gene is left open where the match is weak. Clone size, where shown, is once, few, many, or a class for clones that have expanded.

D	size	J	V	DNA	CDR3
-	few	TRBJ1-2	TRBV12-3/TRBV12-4	TGTGCCAGCATGTCGCCCCGGGACCTTAACTATGGCTACACCTTC	CASMSPRDLNYGYTF
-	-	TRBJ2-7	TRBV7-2	TGCGCCAGCAGCCAACCCAGTTACGAGCAGTACTTC	CASSQPSYEQYF
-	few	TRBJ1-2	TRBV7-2	TGTGCCAGCAGCCCTCCCGGGGGCGGACACTATGGCTACACCTTC	CASSPPGGGHYGYTF
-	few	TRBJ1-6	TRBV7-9	TGTGCCAGCAGCTTGTCAGAAAATTCACCCCTCCACTTT	CASSLSENSPLHF
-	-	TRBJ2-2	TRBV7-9	TGTGCCAGCAGCTTAGTTTCACAGATCGGGGAGCTGTTTTTT	CASSLVSQIGELFF
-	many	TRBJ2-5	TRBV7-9	TGTGCCAGCAGCTTCTACTCAGGGCCAGAGACCCAGTACTTC	CASSFYSGPETQYF
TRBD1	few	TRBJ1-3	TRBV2	TGTGCCAGCAGCCCAAAAACAGGGGGCTCTGGAAACACCATATATTTT	CASSPKTGGSGNTIYF
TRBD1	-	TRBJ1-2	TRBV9	TGTGCCAGCAGTTTAGGGTCAGGGGGTGACTATGGCTACACCTTC	CASSLGSGGDYGYTF
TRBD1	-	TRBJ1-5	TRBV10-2	TGCGCCAGCAGTGGGGTTCGACAGGGGACTAGTAGCAATCAGCCCCAGCATTTT	CASSGVRQGTSSNQPQHF
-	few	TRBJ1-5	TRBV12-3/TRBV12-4	TGTGCCAGCAGTGTTACCGGGGGAATCGAGCCCCAGCATTTT	CASSVTGGIEPQHF
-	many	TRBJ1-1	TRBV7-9	TGTGCCAGCAGCTTAGGTAACCTGAACACTGAAGCTTTCTTT	CASSLGNLNTEAFF
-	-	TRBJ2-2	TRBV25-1	TGTGCCAGCAGCCCACGGGCGGAGAGCATCGGGGAGCTCTTTTTT	CASSPRAESIGELFF
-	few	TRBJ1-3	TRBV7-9	TGTGCCAGCAGCTTCAGGGTCGCACCGCCGAGAAACACCATATATTTT	CASSFRVAPPRNTIYF
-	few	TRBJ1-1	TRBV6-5	TGTGCCAGCAGTCCTACGGCAGGCCCTGAAGCTTTCTTT	CASSPTAGPEAFF
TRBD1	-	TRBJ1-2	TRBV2	TGTGCCAGCAGCTTACAGGGGTGGCGTGGCTACACCTTC	CASSLQGWRGYTF
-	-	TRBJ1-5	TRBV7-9	TGTGCCAGCAGCTTACCGCGACATGGGGGCGGACAGCCCCAGCATTTT	CASSLPRHGGGQPQHF
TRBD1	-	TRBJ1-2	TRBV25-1	TGTGCCAGCAGTGAGGCAGGGGGCTCCTTCTACACCTTC	CASSEAGGSFYTF
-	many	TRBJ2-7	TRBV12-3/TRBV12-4	TGTGCCAGCAGCCAGGGGAGCGGGGCCTACGAGCAGTACTTC	CASSQGSGAYEQYF
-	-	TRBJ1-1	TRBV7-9	TGTGCCAGCAGACCGGACGGACTGAACACTGAAGCTTTCTTT	CASRPDGLNTEAFF
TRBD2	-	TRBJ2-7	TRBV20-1	TGCAGTGCTAGGACGACTAGCGGGAGCGCCTACGAGCAGTACTTC	CSARTTSGSAYEQYF
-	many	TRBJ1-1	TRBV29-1	TGCAGCGTTGTCCCCGGGCTGCGGACTGAAGCTTTCTTT	CSVVPGLRTEAFF
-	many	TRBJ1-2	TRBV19	TGTGCCAGTAGTATAGCCGAGACGGTCTATGGCTACACCTTC	CASSIAETVYGYTF
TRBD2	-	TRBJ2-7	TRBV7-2	TGTGCCAGCGCCCAGCGGGAAGCCTACGAGCAGTACTTC	CASAQREAYEQYF
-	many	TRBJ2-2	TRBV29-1	TGCAGCGTTCTGTCCAGGAGGAACACCGGGGAGCTGTTTTTT	CSVLSRRNTGELFF
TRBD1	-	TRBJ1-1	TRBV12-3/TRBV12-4	TGTGCCAGCAGTATACGGACAGGGAGCATGAACACTGAAGCTTTCTTT	CASSIRTGSMNTEAFF